This paragraph covers one T cell receptor (beta chain) sequence. The sample comes from a study of monozygotic twins with inflammatory bowel disease. CDR1 is SGHAT, CDR2 FQNNGV, per germline. This CDR3 has 17 amino acids. Reanalyzing the 5' RACE reads, TCRdb keeps one entry per CDR3 protein, without DNA. The sample holds 110,000 to 150,000 distinct CDR3 sequences. Sequencing input: blood. The chain links TRBV11-2 to TRBJ2-7; TCRdb gives TRBD2 as the D gene, but with no DNA this cannot be confirmed. This sequence originates from a human donor with ulcerative colitis or Crohn's disease, or a healthy co-twin of an affected twin (not recorded which). CDR3 region: CASSLEGSGRDYYEQYF.